A selection of T cell receptor beta chains follows, all from one sample in a study of cytomegalovirus exposure and HLA in healthy donors. Some clones are missing from TCRdb's copy, which holds only in-frame ones; the method was immunoSEQ multiplex PCR. The data contain about 150,000 clones, 75% to 90% of them seen just once; the ten biggest clones take up around 7.3%. The sequenced sample was PBMCs. These receptors were collected from a man aged 25-45 years in good health and CMV-seropositive. Both conserved end residues are part of each CDR3. D genes are given only for firm matches.

cdr3_aa: CASSQDLETGGNTIYF; cdr3_nt: TGTGCCAGCAGCCAAGATCTCGAGACAGGGGGAAACACCATATATTTT; v_call: TRBV4-2; d_call: TRBD1; j_call: TRBJ1-3
cdr3_aa: CASSLGGTGPLLHF; cdr3_nt: TGTGCCAGCAGCTTAGGAGGGACAGGGCCGCTTCTCCACTTT; v_call: TRBV7-9; d_call: TRBD1; j_call: TRBJ1-6
cdr3_aa: CASTMPGHTNEKLFF; cdr3_nt: TGTGCCAGCACCATGCCGGGACATACTAATGAAAAACTGTTTTTT; v_call: TRBV6-1; d_call: -; j_call: TRBJ1-4
cdr3_aa: CASSTTTGRNQPQHF; cdr3_nt: TGTGCCAGCAGCACGACGACAGGGCGTAATCAGCCCCAGCATTTT; v_call: TRBV7-6; d_call: TRBD1; j_call: TRBJ1-5
cdr3_aa: CASSFTSGGYSYNEQFF; cdr3_nt: TGTGCCAGCAGCTTTACTAGCGGGGGGTACTCCTACAATGAGCAGTTCTTC; v_call: TRBV4-2; d_call: TRBD2; j_call: TRBJ2-1
cdr3_aa: CASSPGGATGELFF; cdr3_nt: TGTGCCAGCAGCCCCGGGGGTGCCACCGGGGAGCTGTTTTTT; v_call: TRBV9; d_call: -; j_call: TRBJ2-2
cdr3_aa: CASSQTRTREEQFF; cdr3_nt: TGTGCCAGCAGCCAAACCCGGACCCGGGAGGAGCAGTTCTTC; v_call: TRBV11-2; d_call: -; j_call: TRBJ2-1
cdr3_aa: CASASGVGDTQYF; cdr3_nt: TGTGCCAGCGCTAGCGGGGTCGGAGATACGCAGTATTTT; v_call: TRBV6-5; d_call: TRBD2; j_call: TRBJ2-3
cdr3_aa: CASSFFIGPTYEQYF; cdr3_nt: TGTGCCAGCAGTTTTTTCATCGGCCCGACTTACGAGCAGTACTTC; v_call: TRBV28; d_call: -; j_call: TRBJ2-7
cdr3_aa: CASSYAAGLGYEQYF; cdr3_nt: TGTGCCAGCAGTTACGCCGCCGGGTTAGGTTACGAGCAGTACTTC; v_call: TRBV6-5; d_call: -; j_call: TRBJ2-7
cdr3_aa: CASSEEGNIQYF; cdr3_nt: TGCGCCAGCAGTGAAGAGGGAAACATTCAGTACTTC; v_call: TRBV10-2; d_call: -; j_call: TRBJ2-4
cdr3_aa: CASSLSSASGSYNEQFF; cdr3_nt: TGTGCCAGCAGTTTATCGAGCGCTAGCGGGAGTTACAATGAGCAGTTCTTC; v_call: TRBV27; d_call: TRBD2; j_call: TRBJ2-1
cdr3_aa: CATSPMGLPYGYTF; cdr3_nt: TGTGCCACCAGCCCTATGGGACTTCCCTATGGCTACACCTTC; v_call: TRBV15; d_call: -; j_call: TRBJ1-2
cdr3_aa: CASSMEYQPQHF; cdr3_nt: TGTGCCAGTAGTATGGAGTATCAGCCCCAGCATTTT; v_call: TRBV19; d_call: -; j_call: TRBJ1-5
cdr3_aa: CASSHINYGYTF; cdr3_nt: TGTGCCAGCAGCCACATTAACTATGGCTACACCTTC; v_call: TRBV14; d_call: -; j_call: TRBJ1-2
cdr3_aa: CASSYTRLAGGETQYF; cdr3_nt: TGTGCCAGCAGTTACACCCGACTAGCGGGGGGAGAGACCCAGTACTTC; v_call: TRBV6-6; d_call: TRBD2; j_call: TRBJ2-5